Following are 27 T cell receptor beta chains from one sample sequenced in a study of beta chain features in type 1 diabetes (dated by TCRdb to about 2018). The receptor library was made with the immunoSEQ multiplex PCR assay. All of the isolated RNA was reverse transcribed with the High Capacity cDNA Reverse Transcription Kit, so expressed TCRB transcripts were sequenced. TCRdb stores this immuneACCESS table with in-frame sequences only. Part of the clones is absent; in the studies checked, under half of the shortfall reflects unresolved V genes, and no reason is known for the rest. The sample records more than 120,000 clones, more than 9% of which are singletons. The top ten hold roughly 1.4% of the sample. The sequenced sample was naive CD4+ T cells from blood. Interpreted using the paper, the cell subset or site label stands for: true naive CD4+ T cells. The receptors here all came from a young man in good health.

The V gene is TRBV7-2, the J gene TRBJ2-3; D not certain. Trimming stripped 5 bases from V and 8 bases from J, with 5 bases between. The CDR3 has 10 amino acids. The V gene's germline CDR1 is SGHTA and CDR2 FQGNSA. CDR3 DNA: TGTGCCAGCAGCCGGAGTACGCAGTATTTT. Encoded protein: CASSRSTQYF.

The CDR3 DNA reads as TGCGCCAGCAGATCTGTTGGGACAGAAGAGACCCAGTACTTC. This encodes CASRSVGTEETQYF. The chain links TRBV5-1 to TRBJ2-5; 7 nucleotides match TRBD1. The ends lost 5 bases at V and 3 bases at J; junction bases unmatched: 7. This CDR3 spans 14 amino acids. Germline CDR1 SGHRS, CDR2 YFSETQ.

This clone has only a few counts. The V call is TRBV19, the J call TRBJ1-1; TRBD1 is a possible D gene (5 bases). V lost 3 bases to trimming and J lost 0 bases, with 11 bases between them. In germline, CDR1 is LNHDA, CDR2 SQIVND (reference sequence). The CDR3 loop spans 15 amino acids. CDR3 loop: CASSMPGYMNTEAFF. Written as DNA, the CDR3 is TGTGCCAGTAGTATGCCAGGGTATATGAACACTGAAGCTTTCTTT.

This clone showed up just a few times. DNA of the CDR3: TGTGCCAGCCCTCCTCAGGGTACCGGGGAGCTGTTTTTT. This encodes CASPPQGTGELFF. This chain joins TRBV6-1 and TRBJ2-2; possible D gene TRBD1, 5 bases. Germline CDR1 MNHNS, CDR2 SASEGT. V shed 8 bases and J shed 5 bases, with 12 bases lying between them. This CDR3 contains 13 residues.

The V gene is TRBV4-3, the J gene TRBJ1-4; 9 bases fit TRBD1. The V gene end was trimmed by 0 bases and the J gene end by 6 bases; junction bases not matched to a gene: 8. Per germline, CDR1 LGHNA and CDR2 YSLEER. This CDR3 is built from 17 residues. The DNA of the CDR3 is TGCGCCAGCAGCCAAGAGCGGTCCGGGACAGGGTATGAAAAACTGTTTTTT. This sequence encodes CASSQERSGTGYEKLFF.

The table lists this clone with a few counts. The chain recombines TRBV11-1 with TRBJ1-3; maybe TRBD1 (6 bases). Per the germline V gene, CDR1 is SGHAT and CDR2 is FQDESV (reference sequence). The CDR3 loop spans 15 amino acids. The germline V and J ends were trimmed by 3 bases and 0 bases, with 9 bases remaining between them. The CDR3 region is CASSLDRPSGNTIYF. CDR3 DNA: TGTGCCAGCAGCTTGGACAGACCCTCTGGAAACACCATATATTTT.

Written as DNA, the CDR3 is TGCGCCAGCAGCCCATGGGACAGGGACGACAATGAGCAGTTCTTC. This sequence encodes CASSPWDRDDNEQFF. The genes are TRBV4-3 and TRBJ2-1; 9 nucleotides agree with TRBD1. The trim removed 4 bases at V and 5 bases at J, leaving 6 bases unmatched. There are 15 residues in the CDR3. Germline V CDR1 and CDR2: LGHNA, YSLEER.

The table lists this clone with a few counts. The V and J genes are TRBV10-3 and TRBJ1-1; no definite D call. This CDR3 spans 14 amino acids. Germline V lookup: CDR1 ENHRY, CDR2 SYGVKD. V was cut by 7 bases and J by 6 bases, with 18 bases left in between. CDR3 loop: CAINSGRGGAEAFF. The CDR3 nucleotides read TGTGCCATCAATTCAGGTCGGGGAGGCGCTGAAGCTTTCTTT.

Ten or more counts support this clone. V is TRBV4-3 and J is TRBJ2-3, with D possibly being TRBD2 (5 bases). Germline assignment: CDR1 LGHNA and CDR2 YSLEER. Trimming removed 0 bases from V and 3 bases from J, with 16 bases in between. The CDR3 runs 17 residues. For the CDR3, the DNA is TGCGCCAGCAGCCAAGATGTGCCGGGCGGGCCGACAGATACGCAGTATTTT. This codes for CASSQDVPGGPTDTQYF.

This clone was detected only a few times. The CDR3 reads CASSLPLGQGENTQYF. The CDR3 DNA follows: TGTGCCAGCAGCTTGCCTCTCGGGCAGGGTGAAAATACGCAGTATTTT. V is TRBV5-6 and J is TRBJ2-3; D is perhaps TRBD1 (5 bases). V was clipped by 1 base and J by 7 bases, with 19 bases between them. This CDR3 is 16 amino acids long. Looked up from germline, CDR1 is SGHDT and CDR2 is YYEEEE.

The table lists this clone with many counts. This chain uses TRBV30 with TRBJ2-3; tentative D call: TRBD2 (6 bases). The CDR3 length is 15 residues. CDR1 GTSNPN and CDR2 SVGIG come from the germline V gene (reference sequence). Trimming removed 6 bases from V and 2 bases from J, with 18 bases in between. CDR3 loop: CACEPRRGFTDTQYF. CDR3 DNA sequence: TGTGCCTGTGAACCTAGGCGGGGCTTCACAGATACGCAGTATTTT.

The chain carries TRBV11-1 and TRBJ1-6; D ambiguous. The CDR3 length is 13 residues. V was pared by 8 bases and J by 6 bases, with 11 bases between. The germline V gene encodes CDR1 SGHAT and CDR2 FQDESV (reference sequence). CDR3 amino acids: CASRSEGNSPLHF. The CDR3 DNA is TGTGCCAGCCGCTCGGAGGGTAATTCACCCCTCCACTTT.

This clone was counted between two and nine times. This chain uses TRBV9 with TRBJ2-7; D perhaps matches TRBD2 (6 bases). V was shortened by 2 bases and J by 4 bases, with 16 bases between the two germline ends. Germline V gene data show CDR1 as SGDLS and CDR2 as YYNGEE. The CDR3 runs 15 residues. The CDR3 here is CASSVGGTSTYEQYF. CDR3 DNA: TGTGCCAGCAGCGTGGGCGGGACTTCTACTTACGAGCAGTACTTC.

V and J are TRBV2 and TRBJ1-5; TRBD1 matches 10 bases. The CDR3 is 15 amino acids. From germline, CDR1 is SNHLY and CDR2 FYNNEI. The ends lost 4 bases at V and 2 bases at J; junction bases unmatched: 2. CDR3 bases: TGTGCCAGCAGTGGGGGGACAGGGGGCAATCAGCCCCAGCATTTT. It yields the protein CASSGGTGGNQPQHF.

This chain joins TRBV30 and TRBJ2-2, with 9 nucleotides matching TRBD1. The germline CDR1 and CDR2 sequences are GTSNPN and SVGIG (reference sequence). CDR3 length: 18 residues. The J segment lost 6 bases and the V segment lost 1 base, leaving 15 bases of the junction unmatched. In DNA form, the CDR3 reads TGTGCCTGGAGTGCGCCTGACCTGGGACAGGGAGTGGCCGGGGAGCTGTTTTTT. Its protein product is CAWSAPDLGQGVAGELFF.

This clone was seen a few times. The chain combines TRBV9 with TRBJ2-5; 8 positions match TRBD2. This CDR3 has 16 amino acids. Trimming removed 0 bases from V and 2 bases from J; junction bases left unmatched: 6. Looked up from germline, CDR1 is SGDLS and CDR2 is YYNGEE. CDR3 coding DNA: TGTGCCAGCAGCGTAGCTGCCGGGGGGGGACAAGAGACCCAGTACTTC. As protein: CASSVAAGGGQETQYF.

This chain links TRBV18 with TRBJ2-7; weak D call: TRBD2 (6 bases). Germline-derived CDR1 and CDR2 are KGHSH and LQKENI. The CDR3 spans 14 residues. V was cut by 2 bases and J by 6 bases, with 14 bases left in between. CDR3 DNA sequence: TGTGCCAGCTCACCAGGAGGGAGGAAGGCCGAGCAGTACTTC. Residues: CASSPGGRKAEQYF.

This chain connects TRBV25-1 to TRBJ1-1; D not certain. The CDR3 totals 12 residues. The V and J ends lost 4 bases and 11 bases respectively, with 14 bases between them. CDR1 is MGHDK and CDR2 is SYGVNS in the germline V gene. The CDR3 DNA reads TGTGCCAGCAGTGGCCCCTCGGGAGAGGCTTTCTTT. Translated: CASSGPSGEAFF.

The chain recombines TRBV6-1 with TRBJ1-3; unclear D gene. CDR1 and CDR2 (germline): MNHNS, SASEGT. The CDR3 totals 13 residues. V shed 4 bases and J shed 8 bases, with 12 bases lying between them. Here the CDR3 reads CASSVAGVDTIYF. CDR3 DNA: TGTGCCAGCAGTGTAGCGGGCGTGGACACCATATATTTT.

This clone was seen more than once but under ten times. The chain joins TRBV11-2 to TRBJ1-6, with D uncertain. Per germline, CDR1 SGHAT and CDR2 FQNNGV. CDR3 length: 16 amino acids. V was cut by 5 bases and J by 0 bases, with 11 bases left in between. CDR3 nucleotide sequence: TGTGCCAGCAGCCCCCCAAGGAGCTCCTATAATTCACCCCTCCACTTT. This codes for CASSPPRSSYNSPLHF.

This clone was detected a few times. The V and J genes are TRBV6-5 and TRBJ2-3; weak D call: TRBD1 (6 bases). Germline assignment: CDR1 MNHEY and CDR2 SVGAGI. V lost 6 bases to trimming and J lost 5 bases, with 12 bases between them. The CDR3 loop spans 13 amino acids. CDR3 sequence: CASRATGIDTQYF. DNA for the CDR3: TGTGCCAGCAGAGCAACAGGGATAGATACGCAGTATTTT.

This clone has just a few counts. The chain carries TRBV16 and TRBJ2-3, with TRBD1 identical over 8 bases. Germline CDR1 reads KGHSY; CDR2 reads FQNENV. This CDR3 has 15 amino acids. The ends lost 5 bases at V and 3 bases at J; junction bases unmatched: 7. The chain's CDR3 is CASSKDRGGTDTQYF. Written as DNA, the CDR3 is TGTGCCAGCAGCAAAGACAGGGGAGGAACAGATACGCAGTATTTT.

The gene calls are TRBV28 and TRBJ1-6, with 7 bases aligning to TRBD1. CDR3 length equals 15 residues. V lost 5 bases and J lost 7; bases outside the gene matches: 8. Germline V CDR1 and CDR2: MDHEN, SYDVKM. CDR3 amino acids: CASSPDDRENSPLHF. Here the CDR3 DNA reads TGTGCCAGCAGTCCAGACGACAGGGAAAATTCACCCCTCCACTTT.

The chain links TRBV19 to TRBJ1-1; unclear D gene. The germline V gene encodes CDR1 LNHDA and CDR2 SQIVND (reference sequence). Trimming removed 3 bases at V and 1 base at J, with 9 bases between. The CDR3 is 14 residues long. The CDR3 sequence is CASSISGPNTEAFF. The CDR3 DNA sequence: TGTGCCAGTAGTATCTCAGGTCCGAACACTGAAGCTTTCTTT.

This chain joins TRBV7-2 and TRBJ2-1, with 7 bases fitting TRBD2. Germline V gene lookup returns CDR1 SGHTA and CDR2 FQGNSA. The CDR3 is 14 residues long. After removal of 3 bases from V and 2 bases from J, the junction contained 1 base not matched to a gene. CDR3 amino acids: CASSFTSAYNEQFF. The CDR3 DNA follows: TGTGCCAGCAGCTTTACTAGCGCCTACAATGAGCAGTTCTTC.

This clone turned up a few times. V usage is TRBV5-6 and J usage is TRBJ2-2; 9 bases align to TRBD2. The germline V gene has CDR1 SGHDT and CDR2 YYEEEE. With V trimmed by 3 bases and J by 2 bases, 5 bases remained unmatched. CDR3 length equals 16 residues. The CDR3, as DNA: TGTGCCAGCAGCTATTTAGCGGGGGAAAACACCGGGGAGCTGTTTTTT. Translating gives CASSYLAGENTGELFF.

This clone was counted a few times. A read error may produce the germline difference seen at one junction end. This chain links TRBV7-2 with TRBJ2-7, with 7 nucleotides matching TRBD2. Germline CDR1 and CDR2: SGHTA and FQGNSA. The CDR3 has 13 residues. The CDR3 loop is CASSLALVGGVRF. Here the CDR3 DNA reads TGTGCCAGCAGCTTAGCCCTGGTGGGGGGGGTACGCTTC.